Below, 15 T cell receptor beta chains from the same sample are listed, as sequenced in a study of control samples from healthy donors and cancer patients. Generated by immunoSEQ multiplex PCR, the TCRdb table keeps only in-frame clones and is missing some. This table holds tens of thousands of clones, 95% to 96% found once. The specimen was blood. Source of these receptors: a woman aged 25 to 39 in good health.

The J gene is TRBJ1-1, the V gene TRBV5-4, with TRBD1 matching 8 bases. The trim removed 3 bases at V and 1 base at J, leaving 5 bases unmatched. The CDR3 spans 15 residues. Germline-derived CDR1 and CDR2 are SGHNT and YYREEE (reference sequence). The DNA for the CDR3 is TGTGCCAGCAGCTCGAGGACAGGGCCGAACACTGAAGCTTTCTTT. This codes for CASSSRTGPNTEAFF.

The rearrangement joins TRBV27 to TRBJ2-7, with unresolved D. The CDR3 length is 11 residues. Germline CDR1 and CDR2: MNHEY and SMNVEV (reference sequence). V gave up 8 bases and J gave up 8 bases, with 13 bases separating them. DNA of the CDR3: TGTGCCAGCGGTGGAGAGGCGAAGCAGTACTTC. Protein product: CASGGEAKQYF.

CDR3 loop: CASSFGRGERADTQYF. The CDR3 region has the DNA TGCGCCAGCAGCTTCGGACGGGGGGAACGTGCAGATACGCAGTATTTT. V and J are TRBV5-1 and TRBJ2-3; 7 bases agree with TRBD2. Unmatched junction bases numbered 10, after V lost 2 bases and J lost 4 bases. This CDR3 contains 16 residues. The germline V gene encodes CDR1 SGHRS and CDR2 YFSETQ.

The chain combines TRBV2 with TRBJ2-7; the match to TRBD2 covers 7 bases. The CDR3 runs to 12 residues. With 5 bases clipped from V and 6 bases from J, the junction kept 4 bases outside the gene matches. Germline V gives CDR1 SNHLY, CDR2 FYNNEI. In DNA form, the CDR3 reads TGTGCCAGCAGTCAACTAGCGTCCGAGCAGTACTTC. Translated, it gives CASSQLASEQYF.

V is TRBV27 and J is TRBJ2-7, with 7 bases that match TRBD2. With 5 bases clipped from V and 2 bases from J, the junction kept 3 bases outside the gene matches. The CDR3 sequence is 13 residues long. Germline loops: CDR1 MNHEY, CDR2 SMNVEV (reference sequence). DNA of the CDR3: TGTGCCAGCAGTCCCCGGGGGGCCTACGAGCAGTACTTC. As protein: CASSPRGAYEQYF.

V and J are TRBV20-1 and TRBJ2-2, with 10 nucleotides matching TRBD2. The CDR3 loop spans 15 amino acids. Germline assignment: CDR1 DFQATT and CDR2 SNEGSKA (reference sequence). Trimming took 3 bases from V and 3 from J; bases not matched to a gene: 4. CDR3 bases: TGCAGTGCTAGTGACCTAGCGGGGGACACCGGGGAGCTGTTTTTT. It encodes CSASDLAGDTGELFF.

The rearrangement links TRBV5-1 to TRBJ2-6; D uncertain. Between the trimmed V and J ends, which lost 7 bases and 4 bases, there was a span of 15 bases. Germline V gives CDR1 SGHRS, CDR2 YFSETQ. The CDR3 length is 15 residues. This chain's CDR3 is CASCGASPGANVLTF. Written as DNA, the CDR3 is TGCGCCAGCTGTGGAGCCAGTCCCGGGGCCAACGTCCTGACTTTC.

The V and J genes are TRBV7-9 and TRBJ2-2; no clear D gene. Trimming shortened V by 5 bases and J by 3 bases, and 7 bases separated the two germline ends. There are 13 residues in the CDR3. Germline CDR1 and CDR2: SEHNR and FQNEAQ (reference sequence). The CDR3 DNA sequence: TGTGCCAGCAGCCCTCGGGACACCGGGGAGCTGTTTTTT. This codes for CASSPRDTGELFF.

V usage is TRBV29-1 and J usage is TRBJ2-7; 12 nucleotides agree with TRBD2. J was trimmed by 5 bases and V by 5 bases; bases with no gene match: 4. This CDR3 comprises 13 residues. From germline, CDR1 is SQVTM and CDR2 ANQGSEA. The CDR3 region is CSVSSGRAHEQYF. The CDR3, as DNA: TGCAGCGTTTCTAGCGGGAGGGCTCACGAGCAGTACTTC.

This rearrangement joins TRBV28 to TRBJ1-5; TRBD1 might be the D (6 bases). Per germline, CDR1 MDHEN and CDR2 SYDVKM. V dropped 1 base and J dropped 5 bases, with 12 bases sitting between them. The CDR3 contains 15 residues. The CDR3 is CASSLLTQGDQPQHF. CDR3 nucleotides: TGTGCCAGCAGTTTATTAACACAGGGAGATCAGCCCCAGCATTTT.

The chain's CDR3 is CTSSQDRWEREGGEQFF. CDR3 sequence (DNA): TGCACCAGCAGCCAAGATCGGTGGGAGCGGGAGGGCGGGGAGCAGTTCTTC. The chain couples TRBV1 to TRBJ2-1; the DNA was not compared with TRBD2, the D call given in the table. TRBV1 is an annotated pseudogene. The CDR3 has 17 amino acids.

In nucleotides, the CDR3 is TGTGCCAGCAGCTTGGTGCTGGGCCCCAGCTCCTACGAGCAGTACTTC. Residues: CASSLVLGPSSYEQYF. The chain couples TRBV5-4 to TRBJ2-7; no definite D call. The germline V gene encodes CDR1 SGHNT and CDR2 YYREEE (reference sequence). V was clipped by 0 bases and J by 0 bases, with 13 bases between them. The CDR3 is made up of 16 amino acids.

The chain employs TRBV5-1 and TRBJ2-1; 12 bases map to TRBD2. There are 17 residues in the CDR3. CDR1 SGHRS and CDR2 YFSETQ come from the germline V gene. V trimming: 5 bases; J trimming: 3 bases; junction bases outside the gene matches: 9. The CDR3 DNA sequence: TGCGCCAGCAGATCAGGACTAGCGGGGCGGCTCTACAATGAGCAGTTCTTC. Its translation: CASRSGLAGRLYNEQFF.

The rearrangement links TRBV5-6 to TRBJ1-2; tentatively, D is TRBD1 (6 bases). The CDR3 loop spans 14 amino acids. Germline V gene lookup returns CDR1 SGHDT and CDR2 YYEEEE. V shed 1 base and J shed 5 bases, with 12 bases lying between them. The CDR3 nucleotides read TGTGCCAGCAGCTTGACGGACAGAATATATGGCTACACCTTC. This translates into CASSLTDRIYGYTF.

V is TRBV25-1 and J is TRBJ2-7; D may be TRBD2 (7 bases). V dropped 6 bases and J dropped 2 bases, with 14 bases sitting between them. The CDR3 runs to 14 residues. CDR1 is MGHDK, CDR2 SYGVNS, per germline. The CDR3 loop is CASRGAGEAYEQYF. DNA of the CDR3: TGTGCCAGCAGGGGGGCGGGAGAGGCCTACGAGCAGTACTTC.